This entry lists 8 T cell receptor beta chains sequenced from one sample in a study of T-cell memory formation after mild COVID-19. MiXCR, applied by TCRdb to the 5' RACE reads, yields one record per CDR3 protein. In the table there are roughly 310,000 distinct CDR3 sequences, more than 15% of which are singletons. Sequenced: PBMCs or a T cell subset sorted from them (not recorded which). All receptors derive from a man aged 18-30 years who had mild COVID-19 (a few samples of this study predate the infection). Cell type and time point are not known.

The gene calls are TRBV6-5 and TRBJ2-1, with D tentatively TRBD2 (6 bases). Trimming took 7 bases from V and 7 from J, leaving 23 bases between them. The CDR3 loop spans 16 amino acids. From germline, CDR1 is MNHEY and CDR2 SVGAGI. Written as DNA, the CDR3 is TGTGCCAGCACCCCGCCGGGGGTCGATATAGCGAATGAGCAGTTCTTC. Translated: CASTPPGVDIANEQFF.

This chain joins TRBV10-3 and TRBJ1-2, with D possibly matching TRBD1 (6 bases). Trimming removed 0 bases at V and 6 bases at J, with 14 bases between. The length of the CDR3 is 15 residues. Germline CDR1 is ENHRY and CDR2 is SYGVKD. The CDR3 nucleotides are TGTGCCATCAGTGAGTCGAGAATCCCAGGGGATGGCTACACCTTC. Its protein is CAISESRIPGDGYTF.

The chain carries TRBV7-2 and TRBJ2-1; the match to TRBD2 covers 9 bases. Germline V gene data show CDR1 as SGHTA and CDR2 as FQGNSA. The CDR3 length is 15 residues. The V and J ends lost 3 bases and 6 bases, in that order; junction bases with no gene match: 6. CDR3 nucleotide sequence: TGTGCCAGCAGCTTTTCCCTAGCGGGGATCAATGAGCAGTTCTTC. Protein: CASSFSLAGINEQFF.

This rearrangement joins TRBV15 to TRBJ1-1; no clear D gene. Germline CDR1 reads LNHNV; CDR2 reads YYDKDF (reference sequence). The CDR3 totals 16 residues. Trimming left V 0 bases short and J 0 bases short, with 11 bases between. The CDR3 region is CATSRDPRPMNTEAFF. CDR3 sequence (DNA): TGTGCCACCAGCAGAGATCCCCGACCGATGAACACTGAAGCTTTCTTT.

This clonotype appeared many times. The V call is TRBV20-1, the J call TRBJ2-3; 8 bases are shared with TRBD2. J was trimmed by 3 bases and V by 4 bases; bases with no gene match: 6. The V gene's germline CDR1 is DFQATT and CDR2 SNEGSKA (reference sequence). This CDR3 has 14 residues. CDR3 residues: CSAIKAGVTDTQYF. The CDR3 coding sequence is TGCAGTGCTATTAAAGCGGGGGTAACAGATACGCAGTATTTT.

The table lists this clonotype with a few counts. V is TRBV3-1 and J is TRBJ2-5, with 13 bases that match TRBD2. CDR3 length: 16 residues. Germline V gene sequence: CDR1 LGHDT, CDR2 YNNKEL (reference sequence). Trimming removed 4 bases from V and 1 base from J; junction bases left unmatched: 3. This CDR3 is CASSLGTSGTQETQYF. CDR3 DNA sequence: TGTGCCAGCAGCCTAGGGACTAGCGGGACCCAAGAGACCCAGTACTTC.

This clonotype was seen repeatedly, ten times or more. The genes are TRBV7-2 and TRBJ2-2; D uncertain. Trimming pared 3 bases from V and 1 base from J, leaving 9 bases between. Germline-derived CDR1 and CDR2 are SGHTA and FQGNSA. There are 15 residues in the CDR3. The CDR3 nucleotides are TGTGCCAGCAGCTTTTCCCCAGGGAACACCGGGGAGCTGTTTTTT. This sequence encodes CASSFSPGNTGELFF.

This chain uses TRBV4-3 with TRBJ2-3; the match to TRBD1 covers 7 bases. J was trimmed by 4 bases and V by 8 bases; bases with no gene match: 15. The CDR3 is made up of 16 amino acids. The V gene's germline CDR1 is LGHNA and CDR2 YSLEER. The CDR3 nucleotides are TGCGCCAGCTCCGACCACAGGGGTTTCGTAGCAGATACGCAGTATTTT. Translated, it gives CASSDHRGFVADTQYF.